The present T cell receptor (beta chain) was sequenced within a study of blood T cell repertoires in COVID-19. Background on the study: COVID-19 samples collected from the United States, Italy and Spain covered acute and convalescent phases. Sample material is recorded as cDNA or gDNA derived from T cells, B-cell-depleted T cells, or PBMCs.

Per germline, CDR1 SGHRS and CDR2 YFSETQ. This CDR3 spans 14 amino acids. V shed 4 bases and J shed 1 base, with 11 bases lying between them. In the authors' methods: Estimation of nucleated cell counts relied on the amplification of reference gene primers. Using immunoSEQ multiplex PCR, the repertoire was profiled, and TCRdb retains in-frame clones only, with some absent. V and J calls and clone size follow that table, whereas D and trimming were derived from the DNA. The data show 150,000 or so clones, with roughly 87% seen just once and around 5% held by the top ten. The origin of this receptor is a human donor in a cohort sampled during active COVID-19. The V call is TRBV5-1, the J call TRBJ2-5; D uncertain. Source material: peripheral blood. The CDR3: CASSPLGSQETQYF. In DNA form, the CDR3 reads TGCGCCAGCAGCCCGCTGGGCAGCCAAGAGACCCAGTACTTC.